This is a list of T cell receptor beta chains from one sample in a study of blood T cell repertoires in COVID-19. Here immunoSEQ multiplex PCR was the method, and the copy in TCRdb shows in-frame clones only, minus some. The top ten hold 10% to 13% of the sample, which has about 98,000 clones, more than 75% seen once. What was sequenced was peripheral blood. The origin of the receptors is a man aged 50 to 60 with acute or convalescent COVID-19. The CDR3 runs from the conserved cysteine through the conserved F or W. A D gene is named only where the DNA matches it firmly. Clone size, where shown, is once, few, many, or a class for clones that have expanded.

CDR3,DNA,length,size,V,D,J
CATSRVEALNEKLFF,TGTGCCACCAGCAGAGTGGAGGCCTTAAATGAAAAACTGTTTTTT,15,-,TRBV15,-,TRBJ1-4
CAISESGTSGRAYEQFF,TGTGCCATCAGTGAGTCGGGGACTAGCGGGAGAGCCTATGAGCAGTTCTTC,17,-,TRBV10-3,TRBD2,TRBJ2-1
CASSQGTGGLEAFF,TGCGCCAGCAGCCAGGGGACAGGTGGACTTGAAGCTTTCTTT,14,-,TRBV4-1,TRBD1,TRBJ1-1
CASSFQGGEAFF,TGTGCCAGCAGCTTCCAGGGGGGTGAAGCTTTCTTT,12,-,TRBV7-9,TRBD1,TRBJ1-1
CAWSPGLKEGEQYF,TGTGCCTGGAGTCCGGGACTGAAGGAAGGGGAGCAGTACTTC,14,-,TRBV30,-,TRBJ2-7
CASSLGSYLMGQGNPETQYF,TGCGCCAGCAGCTTGGGTAGCTACCTGATGGGACAGGGGAATCCAGAGACCCAGTACTTC,20,-,TRBV5-1,TRBD1,TRBJ2-5
CASSTGTGSYGGELFF,TGTGCCAGCAGCACCGGGACAGGGTCTTATGGCGGGGAGCTGTTTTTT,16,-,TRBV7-3,TRBD1,TRBJ2-2
CASSPSRQSSYNSPLHF,TGTGCCAGCAGCCCGTCGAGACAGAGCTCCTATAATTCACCCCTCCACTTT,17,-,TRBV7-6,-,TRBJ1-6
CASSARTGYNEQFF,TGTGCCAGCAGCGCCCGGACGGGATACAATGAGCAGTTCTTC,14,-,TRBV14,-,TRBJ2-1
CSVEVQTGGEQYF,TGCAGCGTTGAAGTACAAACGGGGGGCGAGCAGTACTTC,13,-,TRBV29-1,TRBD2,TRBJ2-7
CASSFTGVGEKLFF,TGTGCCAGCAGTTTCACAGGGGTCGGGGAAAAACTGTTTTTT,14,-,TRBV27,TRBD1,TRBJ1-4
CASNLAGGDMYF,TGTGCCAGCAACCTAGCGGGAGGTGATATGTACTTC,12,-,TRBV3-1/TRBV3-2,TRBD2,TRBJ2-7
CASTAGQGVSEQYF,TGTGCCAGTACCGCGGGACAGGGGGTCAGCGAGCAGTACTTC,14,-,TRBV19,TRBD1,TRBJ2-7
CAISEYQKMNTEAFF,TGTGCCATCAGTGAGTATCAGAAGATGAACACTGAAGCTTTCTTT,15,-,TRBV10-3,-,TRBJ1-1
CSASRPGQGGEQYF,TGCAGTGCTAGTAGGCCGGGACAGGGCGGCGAGCAGTACTTC,14,-,TRBV20-1,TRBD1,TRBJ2-7
CATRTSGSTDTQYF,TGTGCCACAAGGACTAGCGGGAGCACAGATACGCAGTATTTT,14,-,TRBV19,TRBD2,TRBJ2-3
CASSLGGGASSGANVLTF,TGTGCCAGCAGCTTAGGAGGGGGCGCTTCCTCTGGGGCCAACGTCCTGACTTTC,18,-,TRBV13,TRBD1,TRBJ2-6
CASSESGGTEAFF,TGTGCCAGCAGTGAGTCAGGGGGAACTGAAGCTTTCTTT,13,-,TRBV25-1,TRBD1,TRBJ1-1
CASSPGISDTQYF,TGTGCCAGCAGCCCAGGGATATCAGATACGCAGTATTTT,13,-,TRBV6-6,-,TRBJ2-3
CASSEWGDLAGHYEQYF,TGTGCCAGCAGTGAATGGGGGGATCTAGCGGGACATTACGAGCAGTACTTC,17,-,TRBV6-1,TRBD2,TRBJ2-7
CASKRAAGGVSGANVLTF,TGTGCCAGCAAAAGGGCGGCAGGGGGTGTGTCTGGGGCCAACGTCCTGACTTTC,18,-,TRBV2,TRBD1,TRBJ2-6
CASSTGTGRNTIYF,TGTGCCAGCAGCACGGGGACAGGGAGAAACACCATATATTTT,14,few,TRBV5-4,TRBD1,TRBJ1-3